Below are 15 T cell receptor beta chains sequenced from a single sample in a study of T cell responses to AZD1222 COVID-19 vaccine. Some clones are missing from TCRdb's copy, which holds only in-frame ones; the method was immunoSEQ multiplex PCR. The sample includes about 110,000 clones, approximately 89% of them seen just once. Sequenced here: peripheral blood, sampled on day 0 of AZD1222 vaccination. The receptors shown here come from an adult in good health.

The V and J genes are TRBV25-1 and TRBJ2-1; 8 bases match TRBD1. The CDR3 spans 14 residues. The V segment lost 4 bases and the J segment 4 bases; nucleotides outside the gene matches: 3. The germline V gene encodes CDR1 MGHDK and CDR2 SYGVNS. CDR3 sequence (DNA): TGTGCCAGCAGTGGGACAGGGCATTACAATGAGCAGTTCTTC. It translates to CASSGTGHYNEQFF.

The rearrangement links TRBV7-9 to TRBJ1-2; D might be TRBD1 (6 bases). This CDR3 contains 15 residues. V was clipped by 1 base and J by 0 bases, with 9 bases between them. Germline loops: CDR1 SEHNR, CDR2 FQNEAQ (reference sequence). The CDR3 sequence: CASSLVTGANYGYTF. The CDR3 DNA reads as TGTGCCAGCAGCTTAGTGACAGGTGCTAACTATGGCTACACCTTC.

The chain uses TRBV6-5 and TRBJ1-4; TRBD1 matches 7 bases. This CDR3 spans 12 amino acids. Germline V CDR1 and CDR2: MNHEY, SVGAGI. V gave up 6 bases and J gave up 5 bases; unmatched junction bases: 0. In DNA form, the CDR3 reads TGTGCCAGCAGACAGGGGAATGAAAAACTGTTTTTT. Protein: CASRQGNEKLFF.

The rearrangement links TRBV11-2 to TRBJ1-3, with TRBD1 matching over 8 bases. Germline lookup yields CDR1 SGHAT and CDR2 FQNNGV. Trimming took 5 bases from V and 0 from J; bases not matched to a gene: 6. The CDR3 runs to 16 residues. The CDR3 nucleotides are TGTGCCAGCAGCACCCAAACAGGGGGCTCTGGAAACACCATATATTTT. Its protein is CASSTQTGGSGNTIYF.

The V gene is TRBV30, the J gene TRBJ2-3; TRBD2 aligns across 10 bases. The trim removed 4 bases at V and 6 bases at J, leaving 7 bases unmatched. Germline loops: CDR1 GTSNPN, CDR2 SVGIG (reference sequence). The CDR3 runs 14 residues. The CDR3 sequence: CAWNQRGGEDTQYF. CDR3 nucleotides: TGTGCCTGGAACCAGCGGGGGGGCGAGGATACGCAGTATTTT.

This clone was seen a single time. The V gene is TRBV5-1, the J gene TRBJ2-7, with TRBD1 matching 8 bases. V shed 4 bases and J 6 bases; nucleotides not matched to a gene: 6. The CDR3 extends over 13 amino acids. Germline CDR1 and CDR2: SGHRS and YFSETQ. CDR3 region: CASSQDRVGEQYF. Here the CDR3 DNA reads TGCGCCAGCAGCCAGGACAGGGTGGGCGAGCAGTACTTC.

CDR3 sequence reads: CASSVQGAKNTEAFF. The CDR3 DNA follows: TGTGCCAGCAGTGTTCAGGGGGCAAAGAACACTGAAGCTTTCTTT. The chain combines TRBV2 with TRBJ1-1, with TRBD1 identical over 8 bases. The CDR3 contains 15 residues. CDR1 SNHLY and CDR2 FYNNEI come from the germline V gene. Unmatched junction bases numbered 5, after V lost 4 bases and J lost 1 base.

The V call is TRBV7-2, the J call TRBJ2-5; 15 bases line up with TRBD2. Germline lookup yields CDR1 SGHTA and CDR2 FQGNSA. V gave up 4 bases and J gave up 3 bases; unmatched junction bases: 9. This CDR3 comprises 18 residues. DNA of the CDR3: TGTGCCAGCAGCTACCAAGGGACTAGCGGGGGGTATAAAGAGACCCAGTACTTC. Its protein product is CASSYQGTSGGYKETQYF.

The chain combines TRBV5-5 with TRBJ2-2; 7 bases align to TRBD1. Germline V lookup: CDR1 SGHKS, CDR2 YYEKEE (reference sequence). V shed 2 bases, J shed 6 bases, and the junction held 1 base outside the gene matches. The CDR3 has 13 residues. The CDR3 is CASSFQGAGELFF. CDR3 in DNA: TGTGCCAGCAGCTTCCAGGGGGCCGGGGAGCTGTTTTTT.

The chain combines TRBV2 with TRBJ2-1, with D possibly being TRBD2 (5 bases). With 6 bases removed from V and 4 bases from J, the gap between germline ends came to 10 bases. The CDR3 runs to 13 residues. Germline loops: CDR1 SNHLY, CDR2 FYNNEI. CDR3 region: CASRPTRYNEQFF. CDR3 nucleotide sequence: TGTGCCAGCAGACCAACTAGGTACAATGAGCAGTTCTTC. Supplemented by reference TRBV2 and TRBJ2-1, the full variable domain reads EPEVTQTPSHQVTQMGQEVILRCVPISNHLYFYWYRQILGQKVEFLVSFYNNEISEKSEIFDDQFSVERPDGSNFTLKIRSTKLEDSAMYFCASRPTRYNEQFFGPGTRLTVL.

This chain uses TRBV11-2 with TRBJ1-4; no firm D call. V lost 4 bases to trimming and J lost 0 bases, with 12 bases between them. Germline lookup yields CDR1 SGHAT and CDR2 FQNNGV. The CDR3 consists of 16 residues. CDR3 sequence: CASSSLRTATNEKLFF. The CDR3 nucleotides are TGTGCCAGCAGCTCTCTGAGGACGGCAACTAATGAAAAACTGTTTTTT.

This clone came up once. The chain recombines TRBV6-5 with TRBJ1-5, with a weak D call TRBD1 (5 bases). The germline V gene has CDR1 MNHEY and CDR2 SVGAGI. The CDR3 contains 14 residues. V was shortened by 6 bases and J by 5 bases, with 14 bases between the two germline ends. The CDR3 reads CASRADRVYQPQHF. CDR3 nucleotide sequence: TGTGCCAGCAGGGCCGACAGAGTTTATCAGCCCCAGCATTTT.

This clone was seen a handful of times. The chain joins TRBV6-1 to TRBJ2-7; no definite D call. V lost 3 bases to trimming and J lost 2 bases, with 8 bases between them. CDR3 size: 13 residues. The germline CDR1 and CDR2 sequences are MNHNS and SASEGT. The CDR3 DNA reads as TGTGCCAGCAGTGAGCACGCCACCTACGAGCAGTACTTC. Translation gives CASSEHATYEQYF.

V is TRBV5-1 and J is TRBJ2-3, with D possibly matching TRBD1 (6 bases). Trimming left V 3 bases short and J 1 base short, with 9 bases between. The germline CDR1 and CDR2 sequences are SGHRS and YFSETQ. The CDR3 runs 14 residues. The CDR3 spells CASSSWTGTDTQYF. The DNA of the CDR3 is TGCGCCAGCAGCTCCTGGACAGGCACAGATACGCAGTATTTT.

V and J are TRBV9 and TRBJ2-1, with D unclear. The germline V and J ends were trimmed by 2 bases and 7 bases, with 4 bases remaining between them. Germline V CDR1 and CDR2: SGDLS, YYNGEE. The CDR3 extends over 11 amino acids. The CDR3 sequence: CASSVLNEQFF. CDR3 coding DNA: TGTGCCAGCAGCGTCCTAAATGAGCAGTTCTTC.